The 15 T cell receptor beta chains given below trace back to one sample, sequenced in a study of cytomegalovirus exposure and HLA in healthy donors. With 60 Vbeta and 13 Jbeta primers, the PCR was carried out. Data came from immunoSEQ multiplex PCR; TCRdb stores just in-frame clones and leaves some out. In the table there are about 140,000 clones, about 80% of which are singletons. Sequencing was carried out using PBMCs. The receptor set was obtained from a man aged 25-45 years in good health.

This CDR3 reads CASSSRDSPFTDTQYF. The CDR3 DNA reads as TGTGCCAGCAGTTCGCGGGACTCCCCATTCACAGATACGCAGTATTTT. The gene calls are TRBV5-6 and TRBJ2-3; tentatively, D is TRBD2 (6 bases). The CDR3 loop spans 16 amino acids. Between the trimmed V and J ends, which lost 5 bases and 2 bases, there was a span of 18 bases. The germline V gene encodes CDR1 SGHDT and CDR2 YYEEEE.

CDR3 region: CASTAVGGASEQFF. The CDR3 nucleotides read TGTGCCAGTACCGCCGTTGGTGGAGCTAGTGAGCAGTTCTTC. The V gene is TRBV19, the J gene TRBJ2-1; no definite D call. The germline V gene has CDR1 LNHDA and CDR2 SQIVND (reference sequence). The CDR3 is 14 amino acids. V lost 7 bases and J lost 9, with 19 bases in between.

This sequence joins TRBV6-5 and TRBJ2-7, with D perhaps TRBD1 (7 bases). CDR1 is MNHEY and CDR2 is SVGAGI in the germline V gene. CDR3 length equals 13 residues. V was pared by 2 bases and J by 9 bases, with 14 bases between. The CDR3 is CASSYAQGRWQYF. The CDR3 region has the DNA TGTGCCAGCAGTTACGCACAGGGGAGGTGGCAGTACTTC.

There are a few counts of this clone. The chain employs TRBV11-3 and TRBJ2-7, with unresolved D. V dropped 5 bases and J dropped 4 bases, with 15 bases sitting between them. CDR3 length: 14 residues. The germline CDR1 and CDR2 sequences are SGHNT and YENEEA. The CDR3 region is CASSPRSGTYEQYF. The DNA of the CDR3 is TGTGCCAGCAGCCCAAGGTCAGGAACATACGAGCAGTACTTC.

The chain uses TRBV4-2 and TRBJ2-5, with D possibly TRBD2 on 5 matching bases. Germline CDR1 and CDR2: LGHNA and YNFKEQ. This CDR3 is 14 amino acids long. V was shortened by 1 base and J by 3 bases, with 9 bases between the two germline ends. The CDR3 sequence: CASSQGAEEETQYF. The CDR3 DNA is TGTGCCAGCAGCCAAGGGGCGGAGGAAGAGACCCAGTACTTC.

The chain links TRBV5-6 to TRBJ2-1, with D perhaps matching TRBD2 (5 bases). Between the trimmed V and J ends, which lost 1 base and 10 bases, there was a span of 6 bases. This CDR3 has 11 amino acids. Germline loops: CDR1 SGHDT, CDR2 YYEEEE. The CDR3 sequence is CASSLLAEQFF. CDR3 nucleotides: TGTGCCAGCAGCTTGCTAGCCGAGCAGTTCTTC.

The chain recombines TRBV18 with TRBJ2-7; 8 bases agree with TRBD1. CDR1 and CDR2 (germline): KGHSH, LQKENI. This CDR3 has 13 amino acids. V gave up 6 bases and J gave up 4 bases; unmatched junction bases: 5. Here the CDR3 DNA reads TGTGCCAGCTCGCCGGACAGGGTATACGAGCAGTACTTC. This gives the protein CASSPDRVYEQYF.

The CDR3 loop is CASSLTGAGDSPLHF. The DNA of the CDR3 is TGTGCCAGCAGCTTAACGGGGGCAGGGGACTCACCCCTCCACTTT. This sequence joins TRBV7-3 and TRBJ1-6, with D possibly being TRBD1 (6 bases). This CDR3 is 15 amino acids long. The germline V gene has CDR1 SGHTA and CDR2 FQGTGA. The V end lost 0 bases, the J end lost 10 bases, and 13 bases lay between the germline ends.

The chain employs TRBV29-1 and TRBJ1-1; 9 bases align to TRBD1. Germline V gene data show CDR1 as SQVTM and CDR2 as ANQGSEA. Losses at the gene ends were 8 bases for V and 0 bases for J; bases not matched to a gene: 4. The CDR3 spans 13 residues. Here the CDR3 reads CSTGTGLNTEAFF. CDR3 sequence (DNA): TGCAGCACTGGGACAGGGTTGAACACTGAAGCTTTCTTT.

The genes are TRBV7-3 and TRBJ1-2; D gene unclear. This CDR3 has 13 amino acids. Germline-derived CDR1 and CDR2 are SGHTA and FQGTGA. The V end was cut by 2 bases, the J end by 8 bases, with 12 bases between. CDR3 nucleotide sequence: TGTGCCAGCAGCTTAGGGCAGGAGGGCGGCTACACCTTC. Protein product: CASSLGQEGGYTF.

The V and J genes are TRBV11-2 and TRBJ2-2; D is possibly TRBD2 (5 bases). Germline V CDR1 and CDR2: SGHAT, FQNNGV. V dropped 1 base and J dropped 5 bases, with 5 bases sitting between them. The CDR3 length is 13 residues. Here the CDR3 DNA reads TGTGCCAGCAGCTTAGGACTAACCGGGGAGCTGTTTTTT. This gives the protein CASSLGLTGELFF.

Notes on this clone: The junction differs from germline at one of its ends, possibly a read error. The chain uses TRBV7-9 and TRBJ2-7, with D possibly being TRBD2 (6 bases). Germline-derived CDR1 and CDR2 are SEHNR and FQNEAQ (reference sequence). This CDR3 comprises 11 residues. The CDR3 region has the DNA TGTTCCAGCAGCTTTGGGGGGGAGCAGTACTTC. This gives the protein CSSSFGGEQYF.

This clone was detected only a few times. The chain has TRBV9 and TRBJ1-5; unclear D gene. With 3 bases removed from V and 0 bases from J, the gap between germline ends came to 7 bases. Germline V gives CDR1 SGDLS, CDR2 YYNGEE. This CDR3 contains 14 residues. CDR3 region: CASSGHGSNQPQHF. CDR3 DNA: TGTGCCAGCAGCGGCCACGGTAGCAATCAGCCCCAGCATTTT.

The chain recombines TRBV28 with TRBJ1-2; perhaps TRBD1 as D (5 bases). Germline loops: CDR1 MDHEN, CDR2 SYDVKM. The CDR3 is 14 amino acids. The V end was cut by 6 bases, the J end by 2 bases, with 13 bases between. CDR3 sequence reads: CASSLARANYGYTF. The DNA for the CDR3 is TGTGCCAGCAGCTTGGCCAGGGCCAACTATGGCTACACCTTC.

The chain links TRBV9 to TRBJ2-4, with D possibly matching TRBD1 (7 bases). Trimming removed 0 bases from V and 8 bases from J, with 15 bases in between. This CDR3 contains 15 residues. Per germline, CDR1 SGDLS and CDR2 YYNGEE. The CDR3 reads CASSVAAGQTHIQYF. CDR3 DNA sequence: TGTGCCAGCAGCGTAGCGGCGGGACAGACCCACATTCAGTACTTC. Looking up the rest from reference TRBV9 and TRBJ2-4 gives the full variable domain: DSGVTQTPKHLITATGQRVTLRCSPRSGDLSVYWYQQSLDQGLQFLIQYYNGEERAKGNILERFSAQQFPDLHSELNLSSLELGDSALYFCASSVAAGQTHIQYFGAGTRLSVL.